Following are 20 T cell receptor beta chains from one sample sequenced in a study of T cell repertoires in cytomegalovirus infection. MiXCR was run by TCRdb on the reads, yielding one entry per CDR3 protein. The sample has hundreds of thousands of distinct CDR3 sequences, over 7.5% seen once. The sequenced material came from PBMCs. These receptors were taken from a human donor in good health (CMV status not recorded). Some clones in this sample may be carry-over from other donors' samples.

As regards this clonotype: With a much larger clone just one base away, this may be a read error. This chain connects TRBV6-1 to TRBJ2-5; D remains unclear. The CDR3 spans 13 residues. Germline V gene sequence: CDR1 MNHNS, CDR2 SASEGT. CDR3 nucleotides: TGTGTCAGCAGCAGGCAACCTAGGGAGACCCAGTACTTC. Its translation: CVSSRQPRETQYF.

The rearrangement uses TRBV11-2 and TRBJ2-5, with TRBD1 matching over 8 bases. The J segment lost 1 base and the V segment lost 5 bases, leaving 6 bases of the junction unmatched. This CDR3 is built from 15 residues. Looked up from germline, CDR1 is SGHAT and CDR2 is FQNNGV. The CDR3 DNA is TGTGCCAGCAGCACCGGACAGGGTCTCCAAGAGACCCAGTACTTC. Translation gives CASSTGQGLQETQYF. The variable domain in full, completed from reference TRBV11-2 and TRBJ2-5, reads EAGVAQSPRYKIIEKRQSVAFWCNPISGHATLYWYQQILGQGPKLLIQFQNNGVVDDSQLPKDRFSAERLKGVDSTLKIQPAKLEDSAVYLCASSTGQGLQETQYFGPGTRLLVL.

This clonotype was seen a few times. The chain recombines TRBV6-5 with TRBJ1-6; 9 bases agree with TRBD1. The length of the CDR3 is 18 residues. V gave up 0 bases and J gave up 7 bases; unmatched junction bases: 10. CDR1 MNHEY and CDR2 SVGAGI come from the germline V gene. The CDR3 DNA reads as TGTGCCAGCAGTTACTCGAAGGCTAAAGGGACAGGGAATTCACCCCTCCACTTT. Translated, it gives CASSYSKAKGTGNSPLHF.

V usage is TRBV20-1 and J usage is TRBJ2-7; perhaps TRBD1 as D (5 bases). This CDR3 has 13 amino acids. V lost 1 base, J lost 2 bases, and 9 bases lay in between. The germline V gene has CDR1 DFQATT and CDR2 SNEGSKA (reference sequence). The CDR3 DNA is TGCAGTGCTAGAGGACGACAGCCCTACGAGCAGTACTTC. It specifies CSARGRQPYEQYF.

This clonotype came up many times. The chain employs TRBV19 and TRBJ2-1, with 8 bases fitting TRBD1. The length of the CDR3 is 14 residues. The junction had 7 bases not matched to a gene; V was cut back by 8 bases and J by 4 bases. Looked up from germline, CDR1 is LNHDA and CDR2 is SQIVND (reference sequence). CDR3 region: CASRDRGTYNEQFF. Written as DNA, the CDR3 is TGTGCCAGTCGAGACAGGGGAACATACAATGAGCAGTTCTTC. Using reference TRBV19 and TRBJ2-1 for the parts outside the CDR3, the full variable domain is DGGITQSPKYLFRKEGQNVTLSCEQNLNHDAMYWYRQDPGQGLRLIYYSQIVNDFQKGDIAEGYSVSREKKESFPLTVTSAQKNPTAFYLCASRDRGTYNEQFFGPGTRLTVL.

This clonotype was seen many times. V usage is TRBV7-2 and J usage is TRBJ2-7, with D possibly being TRBD2 (5 bases). V dropped 1 base and J dropped 1 base, with 11 bases sitting between them. This CDR3 region has 15 residues. The germline V gene encodes CDR1 SGHTA and CDR2 FQGNSA. The CDR3 DNA follows: TGTGCCAGCAGCTTAGAGGTAGCGCCTTCCTACGAGCAGTACTTC. Protein product: CASSLEVAPSYEQYF.

The sample holds a few counts of this clonotype. The rearrangement uses TRBV12-3 or TRBV12-4 and TRBJ1-1; a possible D gene is TRBD1 (6 bases). V was shortened by 10 bases and J by 1 base, with 37 bases between the two germline ends. This CDR3 has 21 amino acids. The CDR3 is CAIPGGAGGPKGIVWNTEAFF. The DNA for the CDR3 is TGTGCCATCCCGGGGGGCGCCGGGGGTCCTAAGGGAATTGTATGGAACACTGAAGCTTTCTTT.

This clonotype came up many times. The chain couples TRBV12-3 or TRBV12-4 to TRBJ2-7, with D perhaps assigned TRBD1 or TRBD2 (5 bases each). V lost 5 bases and J 7 bases, leaving 15 bases between the germline ends. The CDR3 runs 13 residues. In DNA, the CDR3 is TGTGCCAGCAGTACCGGGACCTTTCTAGAGCAGTACTTC. Protein product: CASSTGTFLEQYF.

This clonotype came up a few times. This chain joins TRBV12-3 or TRBV12-4 and TRBJ2-1; D not resolved. The CDR3 has 12 amino acids. Trimming left V 6 bases short and J 7 bases short, with 10 bases between. The CDR3 spells CASSSKWNEQFF. The CDR3 DNA follows: TGTGCCAGCAGCTCGAAATGGAATGAGCAGTTCTTC.

This clonotype has more than one count but fewer than ten. V is TRBV7-2 and J is TRBJ1-1; D remains unclear. The V gene lost 5 bases and the J gene lost 0 bases, with 16 bases spanning the gap. The CDR3 runs 16 residues. Germline V gene data show CDR1 as SGHTA and CDR2 as FQGNSA. This chain's CDR3 is CASSLVPTLMNTEAFF. The CDR3 DNA is TGTGCCAGCAGCCTGGTCCCGACTCTCATGAACACTGAAGCTTTCTTT.

This clonotype has at least ten counts. The chain recombines TRBV19 with TRBJ2-7, with 7 nucleotides matching TRBD2. The CDR3 has 14 residues. Germline trimming cut 4 bases from V and 0 bases from J; bases unmatched to any gene: 3. Germline loops: CDR1 LNHDA, CDR2 SQIVND (reference sequence). The CDR3 DNA reads TGTGCCAGTAGTAAGGAGCGGGACTCCTACGAGCAGTACTTC. Residues: CASSKERDSYEQYF.

The rearrangement joins TRBV12-3 or TRBV12-4 to TRBJ2-5; 9 nucleotides align to TRBD2. The CDR3 consists of 16 residues. The V segment lost 3 bases and the J segment 2 bases; nucleotides outside the gene matches: 7. In DNA, the CDR3 is TGTGCCAGCAGTTTTTTCCGCGGGGGGGGGCAAGAGACCCAGTACTTC. Protein product: CASSFFRGGGQETQYF.

V and J are TRBV24-1 and TRBJ2-2, with D unresolved. The V gene's germline CDR1 is KGHDR and CDR2 SFDVKD. Trimming shortened V by 2 bases and J by 7 bases, and 7 bases separated the two germline ends. This CDR3 has 13 residues. The CDR3 loop is CATSDYGYGELFF. DNA of the CDR3: TGTGCCACCAGTGATTATGGCTACGGGGAGCTGTTTTTT.

This clonotype has just a few counts. The chain couples TRBV11-2 to TRBJ2-3, with TRBD2 matching 8 bases. V trimming: 2 bases; J trimming: 2 bases; junction bases outside the gene matches: 6. Germline V lookup: CDR1 SGHAT, CDR2 FQNNGV. CDR3 length equals 16 residues. The CDR3 DNA sequence: TGTGCCAGCAGCTTATGGGCGGGGGGTCCCACAGATACGCAGTATTTT. Amino acid sequence: CASSLWAGGPTDTQYF.

V and J are TRBV11-2 and TRBJ1-1, with D maybe TRBD1 (5 bases). CDR3 size: 15 residues. Germline CDR1 and CDR2: SGHAT and FQNNGV. V was pared by 3 bases and J by 1 base, with 12 bases between. The CDR3 region has the DNA TGTGCCAGCAGCTTCCACGGGGGATCGAACACTGAAGCTTTCTTT. This gives the protein CASSFHGGSNTEAFF.

This clonotype was observed a handful of times. The rearrangement joins TRBV20-1 to TRBJ1-2; maybe TRBD1 (6 bases). V gave up 6 bases and J gave up 2 bases, with 16 bases separating them. CDR1 and CDR2 (germline): DFQATT, SNEGSKA (reference sequence). The CDR3 contains 14 residues. Here the CDR3 reads CSAINSQGNYGYTF. CDR3 coding DNA: TGCAGTGCAATCAACTCTCAGGGGAACTATGGCTACACCTTC.

The V call is TRBV18, the J call TRBJ2-5, with D tentatively TRBD2 (5 bases). Trimming removed 1 base at V and 3 bases at J, with 9 bases between. Germline values: CDR1 KGHSH, CDR2 LQKENI. This CDR3 is built from 14 residues. The CDR3 region has the DNA TGTGCCAGCTCACCACGAGAGGGAAAAGAGACCCAGTACTTC. Amino acid sequence: CASSPREGKETQYF.

This clonotype has ten or more counts. The chain links TRBV28 to TRBJ1-1, with D unclear. CDR3 length: 11 amino acids. Germline lookup yields CDR1 MDHEN and CDR2 SYDVKM. V shed 6 bases and J shed 6 bases, with 8 bases lying between them. CDR3 sequence reads: CASSLPPEAFF. The DNA of the CDR3 is TGTGCCAGCAGCCTCCCCCCTGAAGCTTTCTTT.

This clonotype was observed many times. This chain joins TRBV7-2 and TRBJ2-7, with 8 bases fitting TRBD1. The V segment lost 1 base and the J segment 1 base; nucleotides outside the gene matches: 3. This CDR3 has 15 residues. CDR1 and CDR2 from the germline V gene are SGHTA and FQGNSA. The CDR3 DNA follows: TGTGCCAGCAGCTTAGGAGGGACAGGATCCTACGAGCAGTACTTC. Residues: CASSLGGTGSYEQYF. Full variable domain (remainder filled in from reference TRBV7-2 and TRBJ2-7): GAGVSQSPSNKVTEKGKDVELRCDPISGHTALYWYRQSLGQGLEFLIYFQGNSAPDKSGLPSDRFSAERTGGSVSTLTIQRTQQEDSAVYLCASSLGGTGSYEQYFGPGTRLTVT.

In the case of this clonotype: Given a much more abundant clone one base away, this may be a read error. The chain carries TRBV7-3 and TRBJ1-5; D remains unclear. The CDR3 loop spans 15 amino acids. Germline CDR1 and CDR2: SGHTA and FQGTGA. Here the CDR3 reads CASSLNGAANQRQHF. For the CDR3, the DNA is TGTGCCAGCAGCTTAAACGGCGCAGCAAATCAGCGCCAGCATTTT.